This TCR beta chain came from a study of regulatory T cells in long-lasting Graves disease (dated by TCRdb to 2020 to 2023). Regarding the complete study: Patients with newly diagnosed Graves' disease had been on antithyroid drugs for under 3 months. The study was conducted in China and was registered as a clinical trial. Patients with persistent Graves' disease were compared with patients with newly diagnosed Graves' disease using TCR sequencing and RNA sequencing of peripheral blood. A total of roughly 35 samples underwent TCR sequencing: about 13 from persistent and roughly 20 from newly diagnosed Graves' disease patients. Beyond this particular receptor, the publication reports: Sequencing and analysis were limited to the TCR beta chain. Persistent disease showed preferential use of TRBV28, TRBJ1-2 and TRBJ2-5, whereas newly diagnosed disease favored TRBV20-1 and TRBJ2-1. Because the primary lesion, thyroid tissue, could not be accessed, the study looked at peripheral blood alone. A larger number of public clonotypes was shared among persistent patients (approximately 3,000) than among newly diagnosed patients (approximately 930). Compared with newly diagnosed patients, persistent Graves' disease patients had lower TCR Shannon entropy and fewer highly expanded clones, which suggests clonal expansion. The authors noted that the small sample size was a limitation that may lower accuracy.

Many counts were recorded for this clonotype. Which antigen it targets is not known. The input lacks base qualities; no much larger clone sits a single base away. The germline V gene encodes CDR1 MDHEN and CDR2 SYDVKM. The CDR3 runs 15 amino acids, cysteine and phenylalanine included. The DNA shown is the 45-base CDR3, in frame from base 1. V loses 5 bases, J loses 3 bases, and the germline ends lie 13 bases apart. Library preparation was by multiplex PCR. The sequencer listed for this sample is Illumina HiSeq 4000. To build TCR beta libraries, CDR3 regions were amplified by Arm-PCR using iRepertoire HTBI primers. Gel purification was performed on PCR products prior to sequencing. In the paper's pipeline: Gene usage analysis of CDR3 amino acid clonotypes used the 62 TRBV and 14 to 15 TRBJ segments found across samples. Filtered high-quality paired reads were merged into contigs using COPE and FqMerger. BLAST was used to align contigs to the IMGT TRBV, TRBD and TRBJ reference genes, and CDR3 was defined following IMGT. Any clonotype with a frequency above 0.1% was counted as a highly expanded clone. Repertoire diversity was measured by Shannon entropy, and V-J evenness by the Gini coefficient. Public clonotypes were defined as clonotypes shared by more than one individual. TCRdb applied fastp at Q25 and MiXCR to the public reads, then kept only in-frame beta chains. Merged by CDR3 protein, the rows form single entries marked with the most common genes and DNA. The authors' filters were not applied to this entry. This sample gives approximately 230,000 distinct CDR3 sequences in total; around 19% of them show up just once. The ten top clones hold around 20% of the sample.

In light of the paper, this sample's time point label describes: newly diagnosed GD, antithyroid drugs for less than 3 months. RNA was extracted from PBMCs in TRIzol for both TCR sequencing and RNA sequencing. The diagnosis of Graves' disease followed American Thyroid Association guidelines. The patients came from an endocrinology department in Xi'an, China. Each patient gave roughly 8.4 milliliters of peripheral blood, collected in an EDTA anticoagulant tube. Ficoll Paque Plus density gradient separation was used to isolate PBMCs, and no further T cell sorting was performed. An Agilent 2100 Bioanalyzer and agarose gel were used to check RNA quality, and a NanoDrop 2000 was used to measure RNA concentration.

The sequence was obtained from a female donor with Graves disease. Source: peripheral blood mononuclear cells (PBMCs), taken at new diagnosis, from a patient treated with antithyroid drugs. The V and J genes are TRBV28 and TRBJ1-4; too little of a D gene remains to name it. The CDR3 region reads CASSRASAANEKLFF. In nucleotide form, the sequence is TGTGCCAGCAGTCGGGCGTCGGCGGCTAATGAAAAACTGTTTTTT.